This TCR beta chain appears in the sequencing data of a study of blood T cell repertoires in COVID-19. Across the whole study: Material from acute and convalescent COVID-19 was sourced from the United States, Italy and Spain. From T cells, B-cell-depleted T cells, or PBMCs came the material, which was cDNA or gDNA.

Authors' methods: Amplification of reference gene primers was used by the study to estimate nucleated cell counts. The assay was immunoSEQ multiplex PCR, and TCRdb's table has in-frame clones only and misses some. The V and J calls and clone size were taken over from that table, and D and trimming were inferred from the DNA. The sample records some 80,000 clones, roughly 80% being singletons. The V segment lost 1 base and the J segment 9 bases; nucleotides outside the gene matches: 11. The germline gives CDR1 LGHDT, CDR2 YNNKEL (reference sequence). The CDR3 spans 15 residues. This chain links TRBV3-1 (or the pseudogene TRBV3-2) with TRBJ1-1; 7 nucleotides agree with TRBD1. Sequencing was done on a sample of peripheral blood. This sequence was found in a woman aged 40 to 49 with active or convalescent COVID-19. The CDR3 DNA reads TGTGCCAGCAGCCAAGTGGTCAGGGGACAGATCCAAGCTTTCTTT. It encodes CASSQVVRGQIQAFF.